Listed below are T cell receptor beta chains from one sample, sequenced in a study of blood T cell repertoires in COVID-19. Assay: immunoSEQ multiplex PCR; the TCRdb copy retains only in-frame clones and omits some. The sample contains under 130,000 clones, 84% of which appear only once. Source material: peripheral blood. The receptors shown here come from a human donor in a cohort sampled during active or convalescent COVID-19. Both conserved end residues are part of each CDR3. The order of the fields is V gene, CDR3 protein.

v_gene: TRBV7-2
CDR3aa: CASSLLLAGGYEQYF

v_gene: TRBV13
CDR3aa: CASSLSHTDTQYF

v_gene: TRBV7-9
CDR3aa: CASSFGHPGELFF

v_gene: TRBV18
CDR3aa: CASSPLGTAGSGNTIYF

v_gene: TRBV11-3
CDR3aa: CASSPGTGNTGELFF

v_gene: TRBV13
CDR3aa: CASSLGGPTNEKLFF

v_gene: TRBV11-3
CDR3aa: CASSPTGGSANEQFF

v_gene: TRBV15
CDR3aa: CATSRGGAGNEKLFF

v_gene: TRBV2
CDR3aa: CASSETATSGQPQHF

v_gene: TRBV28
CDR3aa: CASSQDSFQPQHF

v_gene: TRBV12-5
CDR3aa: CASGRLGQGNHEQYF

v_gene: TRBV6-2/TRBV6-3
CDR3aa: CASSRMDRTIYEQYF

v_gene: TRBV7-9
CDR3aa: CASSLNRDIAKLFF

v_gene: TRBV29-1
CDR3aa: CSVVGGTSKYNEQFF

v_gene: TRBV29-1
CDR3aa: CSAGVRHKPSETQYF

v_gene: TRBV5-1
CDR3aa: CASSLGQGASTEAFF

v_gene: TRBV4-2
CDR3aa: CASSTDKNNEQFF

v_gene: TRBV6-5
CDR3aa: CASTKVGTGSREQFF

v_gene: TRBV25-1
CDR3aa: CASSRGQGARWTEAFF

v_gene: TRBV28
CDR3aa: CASSLVTSGSGEQYF

v_gene: TRBV7-9
CDR3aa: CASSPGRTVNEKLFF

v_gene: TRBV28
CDR3aa: CASTVPANEKLFF

v_gene: TRBV20-1
CDR3aa: CSAADWDTQYF

v_gene: TRBV27
CDR3aa: CASSFSDRGLHEQYF

v_gene: TRBV3-1/TRBV3-2
CDR3aa: CASSPLSPTTDTQYF

v_gene: TRBV9
CDR3aa: CASSGSGAGDTQYF

v_gene: TRBV12-5
CDR3aa: CASGDSSYEQYF

v_gene: TRBV5-6
CDR3aa: CASSLSDFFPYEQYF

v_gene: TRBV29-1
CDR3aa: CSVERTGGYTF

v_gene: TRBV6-2/TRBV6-3
CDR3aa: CASSLGSSYNEQFF

v_gene: TRBV18
CDR3aa: CASSPGGSSTGELFF

v_gene: TRBV2
CDR3aa: CASSAGMGYETQYF

v_gene: TRBV24-1
CDR3aa: CATRSQGATEAFF

v_gene: TRBV27
CDR3aa: CASSSGQGGGGYGYTF

v_gene: TRBV7-2
CDR3aa: CASDGGTEAFF

v_gene: TRBV13
CDR3aa: CASSLFLRAGANVLTF

v_gene: TRBV7-2
CDR3aa: CASSLTAKNEQFF

v_gene: TRBV5-1
CDR3aa: CASSTGTGRAFF

v_gene: TRBV18
CDR3aa: CASSPYRDSLGTYGYTF

v_gene: TRBV6-5
CDR3aa: CASREGPTDTQYF

v_gene: TRBV11-3
CDR3aa: CASSFNGVNQETQYF

v_gene: TRBV11-2
CDR3aa: CASSSWTGYEQYF

v_gene: TRBV11-3
CDR3aa: CASSFGLAGQETQYF

v_gene: TRBV5-5
CDR3aa: CASSEYSNQPQHF

v_gene: TRBV6-5
CDR3aa: CASSSPTGDEQYF

v_gene: TRBV11-2
CDR3aa: CASSLDPGLAVGETQYF

v_gene: TRBV29-1
CDR3aa: CSEIGTGGTDTQYF

v_gene: TRBV5-6
CDR3aa: CASSFMQDGTEAFF

v_gene: TRBV4-2
CDR3aa: CASSHSLRTGRVNEKLFF

v_gene: TRBV7-9
CDR3aa: CASSLAGAGNTIYF

v_gene: TRBV19
CDR3aa: CASSIANSNQPQHF

v_gene: TRBV11-2
CDR3aa: CASSLRLAGGLWNEQFF

v_gene: TRBV3-1/TRBV3-2
CDR3aa: CATGQGPGELFF

v_gene: TRBV4-3
CDR3aa: CASSLTTADKETQYF

v_gene: TRBV9
CDR3aa: CASSADRGPSSGNTIYF

v_gene: TRBV3-1/TRBV3-2
CDR3aa: CASSQGGQVEKLFF

v_gene: TRBV12-3/TRBV12-4
CDR3aa: CASGGRGPTEAFF

v_gene: TRBV5-6
CDR3aa: CASSLAENIQYF